A single sample is the source of the 19 T cell receptor beta chains below, sequenced in a study of T cell responses to AZD1222 COVID-19 vaccine. Only in-frame clones appear in the TCRdb table, and some are missing; sequencing was by immunoSEQ multiplex PCR. The table lists 100,000 to 150,000 clones, under 90% of them singletons. Specimen: peripheral blood, collected on day 0 of AZD1222 vaccination. The receptor set was obtained from an adult in good health.

The V gene is TRBV24-1, the J gene TRBJ2-3, with TRBD2 identical over 15 bases. J was trimmed by 3 bases and V by 2 bases; bases with no gene match: 2. Looked up from germline, CDR1 is KGHDR and CDR2 is SFDVKD. The CDR3 is made up of 17 amino acids. CDR3 amino acids: CATSDWTSGGETDTQYF. The DNA of the CDR3 is TGTGCCACCAGTGATTGGACTAGCGGGGGGGAAACAGATACGCAGTATTTT.

The rearrangement uses TRBV5-8 and TRBJ1-1; D call uncertain. The CDR3 totals 13 residues. In germline, CDR1 is SGHTS, CDR2 YDEGEE. V gave up 4 bases and J gave up 7 bases, with 14 bases separating them. CDR3 residues: CASSPSVGSEAFF. CDR3 DNA sequence: TGTGCCAGCAGCCCTAGCGTCGGGAGTGAAGCTTTCTTT.

The chain couples TRBV28 to TRBJ1-3; D gene uncertain. The CDR3 consists of 15 residues. Germline lookup yields CDR1 MDHEN and CDR2 SYDVKM. The ends were cut back, 6 bases at V and 0 bases at J, with 12 bases in the middle. CDR3 nucleotide sequence: TGTGCCAGCAGGTCCGCCCCCCTCTCTGGAAACACCATATATTTT. As protein: CASRSAPLSGNTIYF.

The V gene is TRBV28, the J gene TRBJ2-3; possible D gene TRBD1, 6 bases. Germline loops: CDR1 MDHEN, CDR2 SYDVKM. The V end lost 4 bases, the J end lost 5 bases, and 22 bases lay between the germline ends. The CDR3 length is 17 residues. Written as DNA, the CDR3 is TGTGCCAGCAGTTCTCCAACGGTGGGGGCGGCGGGAGATACGCAGTATTTT. Its translation is CASSSPTVGAAGDTQYF.

This clone was seen a few times. The V and J genes are TRBV24-1 and TRBJ2-3, with D perhaps TRBD1 (6 bases). CDR3 size: 16 residues. V was cut by 4 bases and J by 0 bases, with 13 bases left in between. CDR1 and CDR2 (germline): KGHDR, SFDVKD. CDR3 sequence: CATSERPTGSTDTQYF. The CDR3, as DNA: TGTGCCACCAGTGAACGGCCCACAGGGAGCACAGATACGCAGTATTTT.

This clone has a single count. The V and J genes are TRBV6-5 and TRBJ1-1; perhaps TRBD1 as D (5 bases). V was trimmed by 2 bases and J by 1 base, leaving 14 bases between them. The CDR3 contains 16 residues. CDR1 and CDR2 (germline): MNHEY, SVGAGI. The CDR3 is CASSYGRGIRNTEAFF. CDR3 coding DNA: TGTGCCAGCAGTTACGGGAGGGGAATTCGGAACACTGAAGCTTTCTTT.

The chain joins TRBV6-5 to TRBJ1-1; D call uncertain. The CDR3 is 13 residues long. The V end lost 9 bases, the J end lost 5 bases, and 16 bases lay between the germline ends. The germline CDR1 and CDR2 sequences are MNHEY and SVGAGI. The CDR3, as DNA: TGTGCCAGTTGGTTGGTGGGAAGTACTGAAGCTTTCTTT. Translated: CASWLVGSTEAFF.

V gene TRBV11-2 combines with J gene TRBJ1-1; D gene uncertain. V was pared by 4 bases and J by 3 bases, with 18 bases between. This CDR3 has 16 residues. Germline V gene data show CDR1 as SGHAT and CDR2 as FQNNGV. The DNA for the CDR3 is TGTGCCAGCAGCTACCGTCCCGGGTACGGGTACACTGAAGCTTTCTTT. This encodes CASSYRPGYGYTEAFF.

The rearrangement joins TRBV27 to TRBJ2-3; no reliable D call. Germline CDR1 reads MNHEY; CDR2 reads SMNVEV (reference sequence). The V end lost 3 bases, the J end lost 5 bases, and 9 bases lay between the germline ends. This CDR3 has 13 amino acids. CDR3 nucleotide sequence: TGTGCCAGCAGTTTTTCCTCCGGAGATACGCAGTATTTT. It is translated as CASSFSSGDTQYF.

The chain employs TRBV7-8 and TRBJ2-7; D gene unclear. The germline V and J ends were trimmed by 8 bases and 3 bases, with 11 bases remaining between them. The CDR3 is made up of 12 amino acids. Germline V gene lookup returns CDR1 SGHVS and CDR2 FQNEAQ. The CDR3 DNA follows: TGTGCCAGCTCGCCGGGTCGCTACGAGCAGTACTTC. Translated, it gives CASSPGRYEQYF. Full variable domain (rest looked up from reference TRBV7-8 and TRBJ2-7): GAGVSQSPRYKVAKRGQDVALRCDPISGHVSLFWYQQALGQGPEFLTYFQNEAQLDKSGLPSDRFFAERPEGSVSTLKIQRTQQEDSAVYLCASSPGRYEQYFGPGTRLTVT.

This clone has just one count. V usage is TRBV28 and J usage is TRBJ1-3; weak D call: TRBD1 (5 bases). The germline gives CDR1 MDHEN, CDR2 SYDVKM. The CDR3 runs 13 residues. V was trimmed by 3 bases and J by 5 bases, leaving 8 bases between them. CDR3 bases: TGTGCCAGCAGTTTTCAGGGTAGAAACACCATATATTTT. It codes for CASSFQGRNTIYF. Full variable domain (missing parts from reference TRBV28 and TRBJ1-3): DVKVTQSSRYLVKRTGEKVFLECVQDMDHENMFWYRQDPGLGLRLIYFSYDVKMKEKGDIPEGYSVSREKKERFSLILESASTNQTSMYLCASSFQGRNTIYFGEGSWLTVV.

V is TRBV6-6 and J is TRBJ1-2; D is perhaps TRBD1 (5 bases). CDR3 length equals 15 residues. Germline-derived CDR1 and CDR2 are MNHNY and SVGAGI (reference sequence). Trimming stripped 7 bases from V and 1 base from J, with 16 bases between. DNA for the CDR3: TGTGCCAGCACCTCTGTGGGGGGTGGTAACTATGGCTACACCTTC. Protein: CASTSVGGGNYGYTF.

The V and J genes are TRBV4-1 and TRBJ1-6, with 12 bases that match TRBD1. Unmatched junction bases numbered 8, after V lost 6 bases and J lost 8 bases. CDR1 and CDR2 (germline): MGHRA, YSYEKL. This CDR3 has 16 amino acids. The DNA of the CDR3 is TGCGCCAGCAGATGGGACAGGGGGCGCTGGGATTCACCCCTCCACTTT. It is translated as CASRWDRGRWDSPLHF.

The chain recombines TRBV7-9 with TRBJ1-3; D gene ambiguous. V lost 2 bases and J 0 bases, leaving 8 bases between the germline ends. From germline, CDR1 is SEHNR and CDR2 FQNEAQ (reference sequence). This CDR3 has 15 residues. DNA of the CDR3: TGTGCCAGCAGCTTAAAGGCCTACTCTGGAAACACCATATATTTT. Protein: CASSLKAYSGNTIYF.

CDR3 bases: TGTGCCAGCAGCCTTGACCCTCAGGGGATGACTCTCGAGCAGTACTTC. Its protein product is CASSLDPQGMTLEQYF. The rearrangement joins TRBV7-6 to TRBJ2-7, with D possibly TRBD1 on 6 matching bases. Trimming took off 5 bases at V and 6 bases at J, with 23 bases between the two ends. Germline V gives CDR1 SGHVS, CDR2 FNYEAQ. The CDR3 runs 16 residues.

The V gene is TRBV5-1, the J gene TRBJ1-1; D ambiguous. Germline CDR1 SGHRS, CDR2 YFSETQ. Trimming pared 1 base from V and 1 base from J, leaving 11 bases between. CDR3 length: 15 amino acids. CDR3 residues: CASSLPEVANTEAFF. CDR3 in DNA: TGCGCCAGCAGCTTGCCTGAAGTCGCGAACACTGAAGCTTTCTTT.

This clone appeared a single time. The V call is TRBV6-6, the J call TRBJ1-1, with a weak D call TRBD1 (5 bases). The CDR3 extends over 12 amino acids. Germline V gene sequence: CDR1 MNHNY, CDR2 SVGAGI (reference sequence). V was trimmed by 11 bases and J by 9 bases, leaving 19 bases between them. The CDR3 DNA is TGTGCCGCGGGTGAGGGGCCAAGGAAAGCTTTCTTT. Translated: CAAGEGPRKAFF.

The chain has TRBV7-2 and TRBJ2-7; 7 bases map to TRBD1. The CDR3 covers 14 residues. J was trimmed by 3 bases and V by 3 bases; bases with no gene match: 5. The germline V gene encodes CDR1 SGHTA and CDR2 FQGNSA. CDR3 protein: CASSFRQGDYEQYF. In DNA form, the CDR3 reads TGTGCCAGCAGCTTTAGACAGGGTGACTACGAGCAGTACTTC.

This clone was seen once. V and J are TRBV28 and TRBJ2-5; D unresolved. The germline V and J ends were trimmed by 6 bases and 6 bases, with 5 bases remaining between them. Germline values: CDR1 MDHEN, CDR2 SYDVKM. CDR3 length equals 10 residues. Here the CDR3 DNA reads TGTGCCAGCAGCCGCCAGACCCAGTACTTC. It is translated as CASSRQTQYF.